These 22 T cell receptor beta chains were sequenced from one sample in a study of T cells after posttransplantation cyclophosphamide. TCRdb keeps only in-frame clones here, not all; method: immunoSEQ multiplex PCR. This sample includes 5,000 to 6,500 clones with no singletons; its ten biggest clones take up roughly 25%. A marrow graft followed busulfan-fludarabine conditioning, with cyclophosphamide on days +3 and +4. The sample here was PBMCs, taken about 390 days after allogeneic stem cell transplant with posttransplant cyclophosphamide. These receptors were taken from a male patient between 60 and 69 years old who received an allogeneic stem cell transplant from a related donor, was CMV-positive, and had acute GVHD only. Some T cells may originate from the graft donor.

By proportion, this clone is medium-sized (0.01 to 0.1%). This chain joins TRBV20-1 and TRBJ2-5; 7 nucleotides align to TRBD2. The germline CDR1 and CDR2 sequences are DFQATT and SNEGSKA (reference sequence). CDR3 length: 11 amino acids. The CDR3 DNA reads as TGCAGCGCCTGGCGGGGGGAGACCCAGTACTTC. Its translation is CSAWRGETQYF.

Ten or more counts support this clone. The chain recombines TRBV7-9 with TRBJ2-5; a weak D match, TRBD2 (5 bases). This CDR3 contains 15 residues. CDR1 SEHNR and CDR2 FQNEAQ come from the germline V gene (reference sequence). The germline V and J ends were trimmed by 0 bases and 5 bases, with 13 bases remaining between them. The CDR3 loop reads CASSLASGLGETQYF. CDR3 nucleotide sequence: TGTGCCAGCAGCTTAGCGAGCGGATTGGGGGAGACCCAGTACTTC.

This clone was seen at least ten times. The chain combines TRBV7-2 with TRBJ2-1; no definite D call. Looked up from germline, CDR1 is SGHTA and CDR2 is FQGNSA. This CDR3 spans 11 amino acids. The V end was cut by 2 bases, the J end by 11 bases, with 7 bases between. CDR3 protein: CASSLLEKQFF. CDR3 DNA sequence: TGTGCCAGCAGCTTATTAGAGAAGCAGTTCTTC.

This clone was seen ten or more times. The rearrangement links TRBV28 to TRBJ2-1; 7 nucleotides agree with TRBD2. Germline CDR1 and CDR2: MDHEN and SYDVKM. With V trimmed by 6 bases and J by 0 bases, 8 bases remained unmatched. The CDR3 totals 16 residues. The DNA of the CDR3 is TGTGCCAGCAGAAGGGACTACGCCAACTCCTACAATGAGCAGTTCTTC. As protein: CASRRDYANSYNEQFF.

This clone was seen ten or more times. The chain employs TRBV7-2 and TRBJ1-5; a possible D gene is TRBD1 (6 bases). Germline V gene lookup returns CDR1 SGHTA and CDR2 FQGNSA. The CDR3 loop spans 12 amino acids. The germline V and J ends were trimmed by 3 bases and 16 bases, with 16 bases remaining between them. This CDR3 is CASSFQGRPTHF. In DNA form, the CDR3 reads TGTGCCAGCAGCTTCCAGGGGAGACCAACACATTTT.

As for this clone: It differs at one base from a far larger clone, so likely a read error. The chain combines TRBV7-6 with TRBJ1-2; no clear D gene. CDR3 length equals 14 residues. Germline CDR1 and CDR2: SGHVS and FNYEAQ. The CDR3 loop reads CASSGGVYNYGFTF. CDR3 nucleotide sequence: TGTGCCAGCAGCGGCGGGGTTTATAACTATGGCTTCACCTTC.

This clone was recorded at least ten times. The genes are TRBV19 and TRBJ1-3; no definite D call. Germline V lookup: CDR1 LNHDA, CDR2 SQIVND (reference sequence). V was shortened by 5 bases and J by 4 bases, with 12 bases between the two germline ends. CDR3 length: 14 amino acids. The CDR3 is CASSSGIRGNTIYF. The CDR3 DNA reads as TGTGCCAGTAGTTCGGGGATTCGCGGAAACACCATATATTTT.

This clone was detected a few times. At one boundary the junction diverges from the germline segment, which might be a read error. The chain uses TRBV5-6 and TRBJ2-5; D is perhaps TRBD1 (5 bases). The CDR3 sequence is 12 residues long. Germline-derived CDR1 and CDR2 are SGHDT and YYEEEE. The CDR3 DNA reads TGTGCCAGCAACCGACAGCAAGAGGCCCAGTACTTC. As protein: CASNRQQEAQYF.

There are many counts of this clone. The J gene is TRBJ1-2, the V gene TRBV6-1, with D possibly matching TRBD1 (6 bases). The ends were cut back, 4 bases at V and 4 bases at J, with 16 bases in the middle. Looked up from germline, CDR1 is MNHNS and CDR2 is SASEGT. The CDR3 runs 15 residues. CDR3 nucleotides: TGTGCCAGCAGTGCGCCTACAGGGTCGGTCTATGGCTACACCTTC. Protein sequence: CASSAPTGSVYGYTF.

This clone was seen at least ten times. The rearrangement joins TRBV10-2 to TRBJ1-5, with 7 bases identical to TRBD1. The CDR3 consists of 16 residues. CDR1 and CDR2 from the germline V gene are WSHSY and SAAADI. Losses at the gene ends were 3 bases for V and 1 base for J; bases not matched to a gene: 6. The CDR3 is CASSDRQGASNQPQHF. CDR3 coding DNA: TGCGCCAGCAGTGATCGACAGGGAGCAAGCAATCAGCCCCAGCATTTT.

In its sample, this clone was seen many times. The chain links TRBV5-4 to TRBJ2-7, with 11 bases lining up with TRBD1. Germline V lookup: CDR1 SGHNT, CDR2 YYREEE (reference sequence). The CDR3 runs 13 residues. V dropped 4 bases and J dropped 5; count of bases not matched to a gene: 2. The CDR3 nucleotides are TGTGCCAGCAGCGGACAGGGGGCGGACGAGCAGTACTTC. It codes for CASSGQGADEQYF.

This clone was recorded at least ten times. V usage is TRBV19 and J usage is TRBJ2-5; 8 bases line up with TRBD1. The CDR3 totals 14 residues. The germline CDR1 and CDR2 sequences are LNHDA and SQIVND (reference sequence). V shed 6 bases and J 2 bases; nucleotides not matched to a gene: 5. CDR3 nucleotides: TGTGCCAGTAGCTCGGGACAGGAACAAGAGACCCAGTACTTC. Translation: CASSSGQEQETQYF.

This clone was observed at least ten times. This chain joins TRBV19 and TRBJ2-1; TRBD2 matches at 9 bases. The V gene's germline CDR1 is LNHDA and CDR2 SQIVND (reference sequence). This CDR3 spans 16 amino acids. Losses at the gene ends were 1 base for V and 6 bases for J; bases not matched to a gene: 7. The CDR3 sequence is CASSIVTSGAFNEQFF. CDR3 nucleotides: TGTGCCAGTAGTATAGTGACTAGCGGCGCCTTCAATGAGCAGTTCTTC.

This clone was seen at least ten times. V usage is TRBV11-1 and J usage is TRBJ1-1; TRBD1 is a possible D gene (5 bases). Trimming removed 2 bases from V and 3 bases from J, with 7 bases in between. The CDR3 consists of 13 residues. Germline V lookup: CDR1 SGHAT, CDR2 FQDESV (reference sequence). The CDR3 DNA follows: TGTGCCAGCAGCTTAACCAGGGACACTGAAGCTTTCTTT. Translating gives CASSLTRDTEAFF. The entire variable domain, with the rest obtained from reference TRBV11-1 and TRBJ1-1, is as follows: EAEVAQSPRYKITEKSQAVAFWCDPISGHATLYWYRQILGQGPELLVQFQDESVVDDSQLPKDRFSAERLKGVDSTLKIQPAELGDSAMYLCASSLTRDTEAFFGQGTRLTVV.

This clone was seen repeatedly, ten times or more. The chain employs TRBV2 and TRBJ2-4, with a tentative D call TRBD1 (5 bases). The CDR3 consists of 13 residues. V was trimmed by 5 bases and J by 6 bases, leaving 11 bases between them. From germline, CDR1 is SNHLY and CDR2 FYNNEI. CDR3 sequence (DNA): TGTGCCAGCAGTAGGACACTCGGAAACATTCAGTACTTC. Translating it yields CASSRTLGNIQYF.

Many counts were recorded for this clone. CDR3 DNA: TGCAGCGTTGGTAGGACAGTCTACGAGCAGTACTTC. Translation gives CSVGRTVYEQYF. The rearrangement links TRBV29-1 to TRBJ2-7, with D possibly TRBD1 on 6 matching bases. The germline CDR1 and CDR2 sequences are SQVTM and ANQGSEA. This CDR3 has 12 residues. Between the trimmed V and J ends, which lost 4 bases and 3 bases, there was a span of 10 bases.

There are many counts of this clone. V gene TRBV5-8 combines with J gene TRBJ1-1; D perhaps matches TRBD1 (5 bases). V was shortened by 4 bases and J by 10 bases, with 17 bases between the two germline ends. CDR3 length: 13 amino acids. Germline CDR1 is SGHTS and CDR2 is YDEGEE. CDR3 sequence: CASSLRPGGLAFF. The CDR3 nucleotides are TGTGCCAGCAGCCTCCGCCCCGGGGGGTTAGCTTTCTTT. Combining the CDR3 with reference TRBV5-8 and TRBJ1-1 gives the whole variable domain EAGVTQSPTHLIKTRGQQATLRCSPISGHTSVYWYQQALGLGLQFLLWYDEGEERNRGNFPPRFSGRQFPNYSSELNVNALELEDSALYLCASSLRPGGLAFFGQGTRLTVV.

In this sample, this clone turned up many times. This chain connects TRBV2 to TRBJ2-7, with a weak D call TRBD1 (6 bases). The CDR3 sequence is 15 residues long. The germline gives CDR1 SNHLY, CDR2 FYNNEI. V gave up 3 bases and J gave up 4 bases, with 16 bases separating them. CDR3 region: CASSEARDTRYEQYF. The CDR3 DNA reads TGTGCCAGCAGTGAGGCCCGGGACACCCGTTACGAGCAGTACTTC.

This clone was counted many times. CDR3 in DNA: TGCGCCAGCAGCCAAGTGGCAGGGGGCTTTAATTCACCCCTCCACTTT. Protein sequence: CASSQVAGGFNSPLHF. The chain carries TRBV4-3 and TRBJ1-6; the match to TRBD1 covers 8 bases. The CDR3 is 16 residues long. In germline, CDR1 is LGHNA, CDR2 YSLEER. The junction had 5 bases not matched to a gene; V was cut back by 1 base and J by 6 bases.

Ten or more counts support this clone. CDR3 in amino acids: CSVMTDYNSPLHF. CDR3 sequence (DNA): TGCAGCGTGATGACAGACTATAATTCACCCCTCCACTTT. V is TRBV29-1 and J is TRBJ1-6; D is perhaps TRBD1 (5 bases). The germline CDR1 and CDR2 sequences are SQVTM and ANQGSEA. V dropped 6 bases and J dropped 3 bases, with 9 bases sitting between them. The CDR3 loop spans 13 amino acids.

In this sample, this clone turned up many times. The chain is built from TRBV18 and TRBJ1-4; TRBD1 is a possible D gene (5 bases). In germline, CDR1 is KGHSH, CDR2 LQKENI. Trimming took 9 bases from V and 5 from J, leaving 43 bases between them. The CDR3 spans 23 residues. This chain's CDR3 is CARADYRKSTPDQVLRPNEKLFF. For the CDR3, the DNA is TGTGCCAGGGCGGATTACAGGAAATCCACGCCAGATCAGGTACTTAGACCGAATGAAAAACTGTTTTTT.

Ten or more counts support this clone. The chain is built from TRBV4-1 and TRBJ2-5; D is unclear. This CDR3 is built from 14 residues. Germline CDR1 reads MGHRA; CDR2 reads YSYEKL. The V and J ends lost 0 bases and 0 bases respectively, with 5 bases between them. CDR3 coding DNA: TGCGCCAGCAGCCAAGAAGACTACCAAGAGACCCAGTACTTC. Translated, it gives CASSQEDYQETQYF.